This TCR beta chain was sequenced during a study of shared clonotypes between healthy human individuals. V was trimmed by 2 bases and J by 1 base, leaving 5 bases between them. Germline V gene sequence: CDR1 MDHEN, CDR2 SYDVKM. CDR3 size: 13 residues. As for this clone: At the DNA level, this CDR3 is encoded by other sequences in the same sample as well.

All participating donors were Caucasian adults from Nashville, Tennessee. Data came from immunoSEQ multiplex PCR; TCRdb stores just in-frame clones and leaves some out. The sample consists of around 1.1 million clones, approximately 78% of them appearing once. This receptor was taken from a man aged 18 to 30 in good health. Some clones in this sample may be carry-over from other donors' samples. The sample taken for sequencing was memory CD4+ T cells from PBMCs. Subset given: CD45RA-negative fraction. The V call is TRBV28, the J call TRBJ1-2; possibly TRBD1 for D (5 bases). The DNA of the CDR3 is TGTGCCAGCAGTTTACAGGGTAACTATGGCTACACCTTC. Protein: CASSLQGNYGYTF.